This is a list of T cell receptor beta chains from one sample in a study of blood T cells in healthy people across ages. One entry per CDR3 protein results from TCRdb running MiXCR on the 5' RACE reads. The sample has 450,000 to 600,000 distinct CDR3 sequences; about a quarter are singletons. These data were also filed under a second study, of T cells of mothers and their children.

The sample consisted of blood. The source of these receptors is a boy aged 2 to 9 in good health. CDR3s include the opening cysteine and the closing phenylalanine or tryptophan. The order of the fields is V gene, clone size, D gene, J gene, CDR3 protein, CDR3 DNA. The D gene is left open where the match is weak. The size of a clone is reported for some rows only, either as once, few or many, or as a class for expanded clones.

TRBV29-1,.,TRBD2,TRBJ2-1,CSVGGLAGFNTNNEQFF,TGCAGCGTTGGAGGACTAGCGGGCTTTAATACTAACAATGAGCAGTTCTTC
TRBV5-1,.,.,TRBJ2-1,CASSPDYLNEQFF,TGCGCCAGCAGCCCGGACTACCTCAATGAGCAGTTCTTC
TRBV6-2/TRBV6-3,many,TRBD1,TRBJ1-5,CASSYSGTGGQPQHF,TGTGCCAGCAGTTACTCCGGGACAGGGGGCCAGCCCCAGCATTTT
TRBV30,.,.,TRBJ2-2,CACTQGVGTGELFF,TGTGCCTGTACACAGGGCGTTGGCACCGGGGAGCTGTTTTTT
TRBV7-2,many,TRBD2,TRBJ2-2,CASRSTGGPTGELFF,TGTGCCAGCAGATCGACGGGGGGGCCAACCGGGGAGCTGTTTTTT
TRBV7-2,few,.,TRBJ2-7,CASSLPIHYEQYF,TGTGCCAGCAGCTTGCCAATCCATTACGAGCAGTACTTC
TRBV27,few,.,TRBJ2-1,CASSFLDREQFF,TGTGCCAGCAGTTTCTTAGACCGGGAGCAGTTCTTC
TRBV29-1,.,TRBD2,TRBJ2-1,CSAWTSGGNEQFF,TGCAGCGCTTGGACTAGCGGGGGGAATGAGCAGTTCTTC
TRBV12-3/TRBV12-4,.,TRBD1,TRBJ2-5,CASRRTGGYQETQYF,TGTGCCAGCAGGCGGACAGGGGGATACCAAGAGACCCAGTACTTC
TRBV20-1,.,.,TRBJ2-5,CSLRDQETQYF,TGCAGTCTGAGGGACCAAGAGACCCAGTACTTC
TRBV14,.,.,TRBJ2-1,CASSLDAWNEQFF,TGTGCCAGCAGCTTAGATGCGTGGAATGAGCAGTTCTTC
TRBV7-6,.,.,TRBJ2-1,CASSLARKGIEQFF,TGTGCCAGCAGCTTAGCCCGGAAGGGGATTGAGCAGTTCTTC
TRBV19,.,.,TRBJ1-5,CASSDRDSDNQPQHF,TGTGCCAGTAGCGACCGGGACTCCGACAATCAGCCCCAGCATTTT
TRBV7-9,.,.,TRBJ2-1,CASSLEPGGPYNEQFF,TGTGCCAGCAGCTTAGAGCCGGGCGGCCCCTACAATGAGCAGTTCTTC
TRBV2,.,.,TRBJ1-1,CASSAGPSKSTEAFF,TGTGCCAGCAGTGCGGGACCCAGCAAGAGCACTGAAGCTTTCTTT
TRBV30,few,TRBD1,TRBJ1-2,CAWSLPDRAGYTF,TGTGCCTGGAGTCTTCCGGACAGGGCTGGCTACACCTTC
TRBV19,.,.,TRBJ2-3,CASSIEHSTRGYTQYF,TGTGCCAGTAGTATAGAGCACAGCACCCGGGGGTATACGCAGTATTTT
TRBV4-3,.,TRBD2,TRBJ2-5,CASSQFGSASGQETQYF,TGCGCCAGCAGCCAATTCGGGTCGGCTAGCGGCCAAGAGACCCAGTACTTC
TRBV12-3/TRBV12-4,.,TRBD1,TRBJ1-3,CASSLGPGQGNF,TGTGCCAGCAGTTTAGGACCGGGACAGGGAAATTTT
TRBV2,.,.,TRBJ2-7,CASGGTATYEQYF,TGTGCCAGCGGAGGGACGGCTACCTACGAGCAGTACTTC
TRBV30,.,TRBD1,TRBJ2-2,CAWKDFGDRGLPSNTGELFF,TGTGCCTGGAAAGATTTCGGAGACAGGGGGCTTCCGTCGAACACCGGGGAGCTGTTTTTT
TRBV25-1,few,TRBD2,TRBJ2-1,CASSENTGTSGSYNEQFF,TGTGCCAGCAGTGAGAATACCGGGACTAGCGGCTCCTACAATGAGCAGTTCTTC
TRBV20-1,few,TRBD1,TRBJ2-7,CSARPQGTGEPYEQYF,TGCAGTGCCAGGCCCCAAGGCACAGGGGAGCCCTACGAGCAGTACTTC
TRBV15,many,TRBD2,TRBJ2-1,CATSYSGLNNEQFF,TGTGCCACCAGCTATAGCGGGCTTAACAATGAGCAGTTCTTC
TRBV27,many,.,TRBJ1-2,CASSRRGSYGYTF,TGTGCCAGCAGCCGGCGGGGGAGCTATGGCTACACCTTC
TRBV27,many,.,TRBJ1-2,CASSLSRQALDYGYTF,TGTGCCAGCAGTTTATCGCGACAGGCCCTGGACTATGGCTACACCTTC
TRBV6-5,.,.,TRBJ1-1,CASSAARATEAFF,TGTGCCAGCAGTGCGGCCCGGGCCACTGAAGCTTTCTTT
TRBV10-3,.,.,TRBJ1-4,CAISRGQYEKLFF,TGTGCCATCAGCCGGGGGCAGTACGAAAAACTGTTTTTT
TRBV6-5,.,TRBD2,TRBJ2-5,CASSYSGGRGGSETQYF,TGTGCCAGCAGTTACTCCGGTGGACGGGGAGGGTCAGAGACCCAGTACTTC
TRBV5-1,few,.,TRBJ1-3,CASSLKGNPTGNTIYF,TGCGCCAGCAGCTTGAAGGGGAATCCGACTGGAAACACCATATATTTT
TRBV20-1,few,.,TRBJ2-7,CSARDDGGRGTYEQYF,TGCAGTGCTAGAGATGATGGGGGGCGGGGTACCTACGAGCAGTACTTC
TRBV7-9,.,.,TRBJ2-5,CASSPRTAAQETQYF,TGTGCCAGCAGCCCACGGACCGCTGCCCAAGAGACCCAGTACTTC
TRBV25-1,.,.,TRBJ2-5,CASSSPTETQYF,TGTGCCAGCAGCTCTCCCACAGAGACCCAGTACTTC
TRBV20-1,few,TRBD2,TRBJ2-7,CSARASGSTYEQYF,TGCAGTGCTAGGGCTAGCGGGAGCACCTACGAGCAGTACTTC
TRBV7-9,.,.,TRBJ2-3,CASSSHNGDTQYF,TGTGCCAGCAGCTCCCACAATGGAGATACGCAGTATTTT
TRBV2,few,.,TRBJ1-6,CASKLSDNSPLHF,TGTGCCAGCAAATTGAGTGATAATTCACCCCTCCACTTT
TRBV19,.,TRBD1,TRBJ2-2,CASSTGQGNTGELFF,TGTGCCAGTAGTACGGGACAGGGGAACACCGGGGAGCTGTTTTTT
TRBV12-3/TRBV12-4,.,.,TRBJ2-3,CASSLTRTANTDTQYF,TGTGCCAGCAGTTTGACCCGGACAGCCAACACAGATACGCAGTATTTT
TRBV6-2/TRBV6-3,.,.,TRBJ2-2,CASVRTVGHIANTGELFF,TGTGCCAGCGTCCGGACTGTTGGCCACATCGCGAACACCGGGGAGCTGTTTTTT
TRBV7-9,.,.,TRBJ2-7,CASSPGTGSGEQYF,TGTGCCAGCAGCCCCGGGACCGGATCCGGCGAGCAGTACTTC
TRBV6-2/TRBV6-3,few,TRBD2,TRBJ2-2,CASRQGGRANTGELFF,TGTGCCAGCAGGCAAGGCGGGAGGGCCAACACCGGGGAGCTGTTTTTT
TRBV4-2,.,TRBD2,TRBJ2-3,CASSLSGGRSTDTQYF,TGTGCCAGCAGCCTTAGCGGGGGGAGGAGCACAGATACGCAGTATTTT
TRBV10-3,.,TRBD1,TRBJ2-1,CAISPTSYRGQRSYNEQFF,TGTGCCATCAGTCCAACCAGTTACAGGGGGCAGAGGTCCTACAATGAGCAGTTCTTC
TRBV4-1,few,.,TRBJ2-4,CASSSPIRSGNIQYF,TGCGCCAGCAGCTCCCCTATTAGGAGCGGAAACATTCAGTACTTC
TRBV12-5,.,.,TRBJ2-5,CASGLSDQETQYF,TGTGCTAGTGGTTTGTCGGACCAAGAGACCCAGTACTTC
TRBV28,many,.,TRBJ2-5,CASSKDRRIETQYF,TGTGCCAGCAGTAAGGACCGGAGGATAGAGACCCAGTACTTC
TRBV20-1,few,.,TRBJ1-5,CSARRGHSNQPQHF,TGCAGTGCTAGACGGGGCCATAGCAATCAGCCCCAGCATTTT
TRBV7-9,few,TRBD1,TRBJ2-6,CASSWKRQGAGANVLTF,TGTGCCAGCAGCTGGAAGCGACAGGGAGCTGGGGCCAACGTCCTGACTTTC
TRBV6-5,.,TRBD2,TRBJ2-1,CASSYSEELAGVGEQFF,TGTGCCAGCAGTTACTCGGAAGAACTAGCGGGGGTCGGTGAGCAGTTCTTC
TRBV6-6,few,.,TRBJ1-4,CASSYSRIKLSEKLFF,TGTGCCAGCAGTTACTCGAGGATAAAGCTATCTGAAAAACTGTTTTTT
TRBV20-1,once,.,TRBJ2-5,CSASKPQETQYF,TGCAGTGCTAGTAAGCCACAAGAGACCCAGTACTTC
TRBV7-9,.,TRBD2,TRBJ2-1,CASSLGASGSAYNEQFF,TGTGCCAGCAGCTTAGGGGCTAGCGGGAGTGCCTACAATGAGCAGTTCTTC
TRBV12-3/TRBV12-4,few,TRBD1,TRBJ1-2,CASSLGDSSYGYTF,TGTGCCAGCAGTTTGGGGGACAGTTCCTATGGCTACACCTTC
TRBV11-2,few,.,TRBJ2-5,CASEKDQETQYF,TGTGCCAGCGAAAAGGATCAAGAGACCCAGTACTTC
TRBV7-2,few,.,TRBJ2-4,CASSLGTEISIQCF,TGTGCCAGCAGCTTAGGGACGGAAATTAGCATTCAGTGCTTC